This TCR beta chain came from a study of T cell repertoires in cytomegalovirus infection. This CDR3 contains 17 residues. Germline V gene sequence: CDR1 SGHVS, CDR2 FNYEAQ. The ends were cut back, 5 bases at V and 3 bases at J, with 17 bases in the middle. A single record per CDR3 protein comes from TCRdb applying MiXCR to the reads. This sample has approximately 910,000 distinct CDR3 sequences, with roughly a third found just once. The table lists this clonotype with a few counts. Its antigen is still unknown. Sequences were derived from cultured CD8+ T cells from PBMCs, sampled from culture after CMV antigen stimulation. This chain joins TRBV7-6 and TRBJ2-6; possibly TRBD1 for D (5 bases). The clonotype comes from a human donor in good health (CMV status not recorded). Some clones in this sample may be carry-over from other donors' samples. CDR3 region: CASSQNIRAIGANVLTF. CDR3 bases: TGTGCCAGCAGCCAAAATATCAGGGCGATTGGGGCCAACGTCCTGACTTTC.